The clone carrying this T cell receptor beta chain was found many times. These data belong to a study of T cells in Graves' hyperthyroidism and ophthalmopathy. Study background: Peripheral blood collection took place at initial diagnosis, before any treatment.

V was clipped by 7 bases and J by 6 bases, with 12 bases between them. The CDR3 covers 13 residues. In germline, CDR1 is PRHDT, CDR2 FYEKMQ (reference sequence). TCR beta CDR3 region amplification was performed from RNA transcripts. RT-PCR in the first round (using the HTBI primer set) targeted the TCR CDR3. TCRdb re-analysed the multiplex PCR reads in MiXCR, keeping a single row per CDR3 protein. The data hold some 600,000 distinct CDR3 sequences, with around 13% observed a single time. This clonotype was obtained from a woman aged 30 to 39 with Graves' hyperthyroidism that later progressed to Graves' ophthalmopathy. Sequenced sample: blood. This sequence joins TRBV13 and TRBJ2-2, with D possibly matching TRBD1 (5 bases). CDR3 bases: TGTGCCAGCAATAAAAGGGGCGCCGGGGAGCTGTTTTTT. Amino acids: CASNKRGAGELFF.